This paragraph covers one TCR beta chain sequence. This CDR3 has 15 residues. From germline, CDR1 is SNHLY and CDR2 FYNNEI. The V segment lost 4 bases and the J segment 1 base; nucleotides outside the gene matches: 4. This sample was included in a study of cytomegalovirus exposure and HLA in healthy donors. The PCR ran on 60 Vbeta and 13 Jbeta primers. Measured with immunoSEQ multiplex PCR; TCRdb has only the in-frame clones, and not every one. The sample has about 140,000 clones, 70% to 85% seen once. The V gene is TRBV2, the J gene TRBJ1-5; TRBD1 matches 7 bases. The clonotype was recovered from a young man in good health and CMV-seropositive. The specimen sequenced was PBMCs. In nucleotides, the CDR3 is TGTGCCAGCAGTGGACAGGGTGTGAGCAATCAGCCCCAGCATTTT. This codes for CASSGQGVSNQPQHF. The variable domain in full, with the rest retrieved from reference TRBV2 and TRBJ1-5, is EPEVTQTPSHQVTQMGQEVILRCVPISNHLYFYWYRQILGQKVEFLVSFYNNEISEKSEIFDDQFSVERPDGSNFTLKIRSTKLEDSAMYFCASSGQGVSNQPQHFGDGTRLSIL.